This T cell receptor (beta chain) was captured by sequencing in a study of cytomegalovirus exposure and HLA in healthy donors. Researchers ran the PCR with 60 Vbeta and 13 Jbeta primers. Sequenced by immunoSEQ multiplex PCR; TCRdb stores in-frame clones only, minus some. The data hold around 74,000 clones, with around 78% observed a single time. Findings and limits, study-wide: Analysis was carried out at a later point, and it linked a missense DCLRE1C variant to TCR beta V- and J-gene trimming.

Per the germline V gene, CDR1 is SGHTA and CDR2 is FQGNSA. The junction had 13 bases not matched to a gene; V was cut back by 1 base and J by 3 bases. The CDR3 runs 19 residues. Worth noting for this clone: Its antigen remains unknown.

The material sequenced was PBMCs. J is TRBJ2-3 and V is TRBV7-2; 10 nucleotides align to TRBD2. The TCR comes from a man aged 35-49 years in good health and CMV-seronegative. CDR3 protein: CASSLEASQRGGLTDTQYF. DNA of the CDR3: TGTGCCAGCAGCTTAGAAGCTTCGCAGCGGGGGGGCCTGACAGATACGCAGTATTTT.